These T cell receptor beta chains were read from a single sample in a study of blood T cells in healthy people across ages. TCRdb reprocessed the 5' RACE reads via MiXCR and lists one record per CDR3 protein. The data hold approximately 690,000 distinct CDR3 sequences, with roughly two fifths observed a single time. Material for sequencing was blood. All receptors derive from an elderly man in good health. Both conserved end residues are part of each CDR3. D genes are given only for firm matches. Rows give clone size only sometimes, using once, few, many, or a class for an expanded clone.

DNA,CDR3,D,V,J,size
TGCAGCGTTGAGTTGCAGGGGGCGCAAGTGTTTTTAGGTACGCAGTATTTT,CSVELQGAQVFLGTQYF,TRBD1,TRBV29-1,TRBJ2-3,many
TGTGCCACCTTGGACCCCCCTGACGAGCAGTACTTC,CATLDPPDEQYF,NA,TRBV6-2/TRBV6-3,TRBJ2-7,few
TGTGCCAGCAGTTACTCGATAATGGGGGGCAACTACGAGCAGTACTTC,CASSYSIMGGNYEQYF,NA,TRBV6-5,TRBJ2-7,few
TGTGCCAGCAGCCGAGAGGGCGGGCACTATGGCTACACCTTC,CASSREGGHYGYTF,NA,TRBV4-2,TRBJ1-2,few
TGCAGTGCTATTCCATCGGGGTCCTACAATGAGCAGTTCTTC,CSAIPSGSYNEQFF,NA,TRBV20-1,TRBJ2-1,NA
TGTGCCAGCAGCTATTCCGGGTTCCACTACGAGCAGTACTTC,CASSYSGFHYEQYF,NA,TRBV7-2,TRBJ2-7,NA
TGTGCCAGCAGCCCTCCGGGGGGCGAGACTGAAGCTTTCTTT,CASSPPGGETEAFF,NA,TRBV7-9,TRBJ1-1,NA
TGTGCCAGCAGTTCAGCGGGGGCCCAAGGGACCCAGTACTTC,CASSSAGAQGTQYF,TRBD2,TRBV7-2,TRBJ2-5,NA
TGTGCCACCAGTGATGGGACAGGGAGAGAAGATACGCAGTATTTT,CATSDGTGREDTQYF,TRBD1,TRBV24-1,TRBJ2-3,few
TGCGCCAGCAGCAGGGGACTAGCGGGGTCCCTTAGGGATGAGCAGTTCTTC,CASSRGLAGSLRDEQFF,TRBD2,TRBV5-1,TRBJ2-1,few
TGTGCCAGCAGCGTAGGAGCGGGGGGCCCCACGACCCAGTACTTC,CASSVGAGGPTTQYF,TRBD2,TRBV9,TRBJ2-5,NA
TGTGCCAGCAGCCCCCAAAGGGGCACTGGGTACGAGCAGTACTTC,CASSPQRGTGYEQYF,NA,TRBV7-2,TRBJ2-7,few
TGTGCCACCAGTGACGGGGTCCAAGAGACCCAGTACTTC,CATSDGVQETQYF,NA,TRBV24-1,TRBJ2-5,NA
TGTGCCAGCAGTCGACTAGCGGAGCCCTCCTACGAGCAGTACTTC,CASSRLAEPSYEQYF,TRBD2,TRBV27,TRBJ2-7,few
TGTGCCAGCAGCTTAGATTGGGAGCGCAATGAGCAGTTCTTC,CASSLDWERNEQFF,NA,TRBV7-2,TRBJ2-1,NA
TGTGCCAGCAGGCTGAACAGTGCCGGGGAGCTGTTTTTT,CASRLNSAGELFF,NA,TRBV6-2/TRBV6-3,TRBJ2-2,NA
TGCAGCGTTGAAGACATGACTAGCCCTGGGTTCGAGCAGTACTTC,CSVEDMTSPGFEQYF,TRBD2,TRBV29-1,TRBJ2-7,many
TGTGCCAGCAGCTTCGGGGACAGGGTTGTCAATGAGCAGTTCTTC,CASSFGDRVVNEQFF,TRBD1,TRBV11-3,TRBJ2-1,NA
TGTGCTAGTGGTAGGGACCGCTACGAGCAGTACTTC,CASGRDRYEQYF,NA,TRBV12-5,TRBJ2-7,NA
TGTGCCAGCAGCTCGAGAGGCTTGGGGCCCAATGAGCAGTTCTTC,CASSSRGLGPNEQFF,NA,TRBV7-2,TRBJ2-1,NA
TGTGCCAGCAGCCACGGGGGCCTCGAGCAGTACTTC,CASSHGGLEQYF,NA,TRBV3-1,TRBJ2-7,few
TGTGCCAGCTCCCTCCCCCGGGGGCAAGAGACCCAGTTCTTC,CASSLPRGQETQFF,NA,TRBV18,TRBJ2-1,NA
TGTGCCAGCAGGCCAACCTCGGGGGCCTGGAGCAATCAGCCCCAGCATTTT,CASRPTSGAWSNQPQHF,NA,TRBV28,TRBJ1-5,NA